Presented here are 15 T cell receptor beta chains from one specimen sequenced in a study of CD8+CD57+ T cells in acquired aplastic anemia. Researchers used genomic DNA as the template to profile TCR beta VDJ and CDR3. TCRdb redid the calling of the reads with MiXCR, one entry per CDR3 protein. The sample holds approximately 170,000 distinct CDR3 sequences, about 60% seen once. Sequencing was carried out using sorted CD4+, CD8+, or CD8+CD57+ T cells (not recorded which) from PBMCs. The receptors stem from a human donor in good health.

The chain links TRBV7-8 to TRBJ1-3; D might be TRBD1 (5 bases). V dropped 1 base and J dropped 1 base, with 11 bases sitting between them. Germline CDR1 SGHVS, CDR2 FQNEAQ. The CDR3 contains 16 residues. The CDR3 region has the DNA TGTGCCAGCAGCTTAGGAACGGGGGGTTCTGGAAACACCATATATTTT. Translated, it gives CASSLGTGGSGNTIYF.

This clonotype was seen many times. The chain is built from TRBV20-1 and TRBJ2-1; 8 bases map to TRBD2. V shed 1 base, J shed 3 bases, and the junction held 11 bases outside the gene matches. The CDR3 has 17 amino acids. CDR1 is DFQATT and CDR2 is SNEGSKA in the germline V gene (reference sequence). The chain's CDR3 is CSARVLRAGEGYNEQFF. The CDR3 bases are TGCAGTGCTAGAGTCCTCAGAGCGGGAGAGGGCTACAATGAGCAGTTCTTC.

The rearrangement uses TRBV24-1 and TRBJ2-1; 8 nucleotides align to TRBD2. Trimming removed 1 base from V and 7 bases from J; junction bases left unmatched: 5. Germline V lookup: CDR1 KGHDR, CDR2 SFDVKD. This CDR3 is 15 amino acids long. CDR3 residues: CATSDFYGRGNEQFF. The CDR3 region has the DNA TGTGCCACCAGTGATTTCTACGGGAGGGGGAATGAGCAGTTCTTC.

The chain uses TRBV20-1 and TRBJ2-7, with D unresolved. The CDR3 sequence is 12 residues long. The germline V gene encodes CDR1 DFQATT and CDR2 SNEGSKA (reference sequence). V was trimmed by 3 bases and J by 0 bases, leaving 6 bases between them. The chain's CDR3 is CSASTPSYEQYF. In DNA, the CDR3 is TGCAGTGCTAGCACACCCTCCTACGAGCAGTACTTC.

This clonotype was counted between two and nine times. The junction shows a germline mismatch at one end, possibly a read error. The J gene is TRBJ2-7, the V gene TRBV11-2; tentatively, D is TRBD1 (5 bases). Looked up from germline, CDR1 is SGHAT and CDR2 is FQNNGV. The CDR3 length is 8 residues. The CDR3 here is CGSRDSNF. CDR3 in DNA: TGTGGCTCTCGAGACAGTAACTTC. The variable domain in full, completed from reference TRBV11-2 and TRBJ2-7, reads EAGVAQSPRYKIIEKRQSVAFWCNPISGHATLYWYQQILGQGPKLLIQFQNNGVVDDSQLPKDRFSAERLKGVDSTLKIQPAKLEDSAVYLCGSRDSNFGPGTRLTVT.

This clonotype was seen a single time. The chain carries TRBV15 and TRBJ1-3; 7 bases fit TRBD1. The CDR3 sequence is 16 residues long. Trimming cost V 5 bases and J 2 bases; bases outside gene matches: 9. Germline V gene data show CDR1 as LNHNV and CDR2 as YYDKDF (reference sequence). For the CDR3, the DNA is TGTGCCACCAGCGGGTACCCGGGACAGCCTGGAAACACCATATATTTT. Protein: CATSGYPGQPGNTIYF.

This clonotype occurred a few times. V and J are TRBV9 and TRBJ1-5; unclear D gene. Per the germline V gene, CDR1 is SGDLS and CDR2 is YYNGEE. There are 13 residues in the CDR3. Trimming cost V 1 base and J 9 bases, with 11 bases left between them. CDR3 nucleotide sequence: TGTGCCAGCAGCGTACAGCAAGTAGGGCCCCAGCATTTT. Its translation: CASSVQQVGPQHF.

The chain recombines TRBV19 with TRBJ1-2; D remains unclear. Germline values: CDR1 LNHDA, CDR2 SQIVND (reference sequence). The CDR3 has 13 amino acids. V lost 6 bases and J 1 base, leaving 9 bases between the germline ends. The CDR3 sequence is CASRRENNYGYTF. The CDR3 coding sequence is TGTGCCAGTAGGAGGGAAAATAACTATGGCTACACCTTC.

This clonotype was seen at least ten times. V is TRBV9 and J is TRBJ1-1; maybe TRBD1 (6 bases). Germline V lookup: CDR1 SGDLS, CDR2 YYNGEE. This CDR3 is built from 13 residues. The germline V and J ends were trimmed by 0 bases and 10 bases, with 13 bases remaining between them. CDR3 DNA: TGTGCCAGCAGCGTAGCGGGGGGCCAGGCAGCTTTCTTT. It is translated as CASSVAGGQAAFF.

This clonotype came up many times. The rearrangement links TRBV11-2 to TRBJ2-7; 8 bases agree with TRBD1. Germline trimming cut 1 base from V and 3 bases from J; bases unmatched to any gene: 8. There are 16 residues in the CDR3. The germline gives CDR1 SGHAT, CDR2 FQNNGV. DNA of the CDR3: TGTGCCAGCAGCTTAGCCCAGGGGGCAGGGTTCTACGAGCAGTACTTC. This gives the protein CASSLAQGAGFYEQYF.

The J gene is TRBJ1-1, the V gene TRBV9; TRBD1 matches at 7 bases. This CDR3 comprises 12 residues. J gave up 8 bases and V 4 bases, and 5 bases lay outside the gene matches. CDR1 and CDR2 from the germline V gene are SGDLS and YYNGEE. The CDR3 loop is CASSPRQGEAFF. CDR3 DNA: TGTGCCAGCAGCCCAAGACAGGGAGAAGCTTTCTTT.

The chain employs TRBV7-9 and TRBJ2-1; D remains unclear. CDR3 length: 16 amino acids. V was trimmed by 5 bases and J by 0 bases, leaving 14 bases between them. Germline V CDR1 and CDR2: SEHNR, FQNEAQ (reference sequence). CDR3 DNA sequence: TGTGCCAGCAGCCCCGAAGCGACCCTCTCCTACAATGAGCAGTTCTTC. It yields the protein CASSPEATLSYNEQFF. Full variable domain (outside the CDR3, taken from reference TRBV7-9 and TRBJ2-1): DTGVSQNPRHKITKRGQNVTFRCDPISEHNRLYWYRQTLGQGPEFLTYFQNEAQLEKSRLLSDRFSAERPKGSFSTLEIQRTEQGDSAMYLCASSPEATLSYNEQFFGPGTRLTVL.

There are many counts of this clonotype. The chain recombines TRBV5-5 with TRBJ2-7; 7 bases align to TRBD2. Unmatched junction bases numbered 6, after V lost 2 bases and J lost 1 base. This CDR3 spans 15 amino acids. Germline V lookup: CDR1 SGHKS, CDR2 YYEKEE (reference sequence). CDR3 DNA sequence: TGTGCCAGCAGCTTTTGGGGGGGACTTTCCTACGAGCAGTACTTC. It yields the protein CASSFWGGLSYEQYF. The full variable domain, completed using reference TRBV5-5 and TRBJ2-7, is DAGVTQSPTHLIKTRGQQVTLRCSPISGHKSVSWYQQVLGQGPQFIFQYYEKEERGRGNFPDRFSARQFPNYSSELNVNALLLGDSALYLCASSFWGGLSYEQYFGPGTRLTVT.

The chain uses TRBV25-1 and TRBJ2-7; D remains ambiguous. V gave up 6 bases and J gave up 2 bases, with 17 bases separating them. This CDR3 has 15 amino acids. Germline loops: CDR1 MGHDK, CDR2 SYGVNS. The CDR3: CASRESQRPPYEQYF. CDR3 nucleotide sequence: TGTGCCAGCAGAGAGAGCCAGCGCCCTCCCTACGAGCAGTACTTC.

This clonotype was picked up many times. For the CDR3, the DNA is TGTGCCAGCAGTTTAAGGGGTCTCACCCCCTACGAGCAGTACTTC. This gives the protein CASSLRGLTPYEQYF. The chain is built from TRBV27 and TRBJ2-7, with a possible D match to TRBD1 (5 bases). CDR3 size: 15 residues. In germline, CDR1 is MNHEY, CDR2 SMNVEV (reference sequence). V dropped 2 bases and J dropped 2 bases, with 13 bases sitting between them.